This T cell receptor (beta chain) was documented in a study of T cell responses to AZD1222 COVID-19 vaccine. Findings and caveats of the study: Two doses of AZD1222 preceded a rise in Spike-specific TCR breadth and depth. Nearly half of spike-specific TCRs reportedly target unmutated variant regions.

Sequenced by immunoSEQ multiplex PCR; TCRdb stores in-frame clones only, minus some. The table shows 110,000 to 150,000 clones, with nearly 95% occurring only once. Germline V lookup: CDR1 ENHRY, CDR2 SYGVKD. The CDR3 runs to 16 residues. V lost 2 bases, J lost 1 base, and 11 bases lay in between. A remark on this clone: No antigen is known for it.

The chain joins TRBV10-3 to TRBJ1-4, with D tentatively TRBD1 (5 bases). Sequences were derived from peripheral blood, sampled on day 0 of AZD1222 vaccination. This receptor was taken from an adult in good health. CDR3 sequence (DNA): TGTGCCATCAGTGAGGGAAGAGGGGAAACTAATGAAAAACTGTTTTTT. Translated: CAISEGRGETNEKLFF.